These 20 T cell receptor beta chains were all obtained from the same sample, sequenced in a study of molecular identifiers for immune sequencing clone quantification. TCRdb analysed the PCR reads with MiXCR anew, one entry per CDR3 protein. There are approximately 590,000 distinct CDR3 sequences in the sample; over 25% occur only once, and roughly 0.83% lies in the top ten. Sample: naive CD8+ T cells from blood, with Jurkat cell RNA spiked in. Indicated subset: FACS-sorted CD8+CD4-CCR7+CD45RA+ naive T cells. Receptor source: a human donor in good health. Some libraries in this study had Jurkat cell RNA spiked in.

This sequence joins TRBV24-1 and TRBJ2-1, with 9 nucleotides matching TRBD2. This CDR3 region has 16 residues. V was clipped by 1 base and J by 5 bases; unmatched bases: 5. In germline, CDR1 is KGHDR, CDR2 SFDVKD. The chain's CDR3 is CATSDFGLAGDNEQFF. Written as DNA, the CDR3 is TGTGCCACCAGTGATTTTGGGTTAGCGGGGGACAATGAGCAGTTCTTC.

Concerning this clonotype: A much larger clone differs from this one at a single base, so this may be a read error. This sequence joins TRBV5-6 and TRBJ1-2; the D is unclear. Between the trimmed V and J ends, which lost 0 bases and 0 bases, there was a span of 9 bases. CDR1 is SGHDT and CDR2 is YYEEEE in the germline V gene. This CDR3 is 15 amino acids long. The CDR3 nucleotides are TGTGCCAGCAGCTTGGACAGCAACACTAACTATGGCTACACCTTC. Amino acid sequence: CASSLDSNTNYGYTF. Combining the CDR3 with reference TRBV5-6 and TRBJ1-2 gives the whole variable domain DAGVTQSPTHLIKTRGQQVTLRCSPKSGHDTVSWYQQALGQGPQFIFQYYEEEERQRGNFPDRFSGHQFPNYSSELNVNALLLGDSALYLCASSLDSNTNYGYTFGSGTRLTVV.

About this clonotype: A clone one base away is much larger, so this may be a read error. This chain links TRBV7-8 with TRBJ2-7; the match to TRBD2 covers 7 bases. The germline V gene has CDR1 SGHVS and CDR2 FQNEAQ. This CDR3 spans 13 amino acids. V lost 11 bases and J lost 5; bases outside the gene matches: 12. The CDR3 DNA sequence: TGTGCCGGCTTAGATGGGAGGGACGACGAGCAGTACTTC. Translation: CAGLDGRDDEQYF.

V gene TRBV12-3 or TRBV12-4 combines with J gene TRBJ2-5; TRBD1 aligns across 7 bases. This CDR3 has 15 amino acids. V trimming: 6 bases; J trimming: 7 bases; junction bases outside the gene matches: 14. The CDR3 spells CASSPATGVKGTQYF. The DNA of the CDR3 is TGTGCCAGCAGCCCCGCCACAGGGGTGAAGGGGACCCAGTACTTC.

This clonotype was picked up many times. The chain couples TRBV13 to TRBJ1-1; D is uncertain. The germline gives CDR1 PRHDT, CDR2 FYEKMQ (reference sequence). The CDR3 runs to 12 residues. The V and J ends lost 1 base and 6 bases respectively, with 6 bases between them. The CDR3 is CASSLEGPEAFF. CDR3 in DNA: TGTGCCAGCAGCTTAGAGGGTCCTGAAGCTTTCTTT. The full variable domain, with the rest looked up from reference TRBV13 and TRBJ1-1, is AAGVIQSPRHLIKEKRETATLKCYPIPRHDTVYWYQQGPGQDPQFLISFYEKMQSDKGSIPDRFSAQQFSDYHSELNMSSLELGDSALYFCASSLEGPEAFFGQGTRLTVV.

The V gene is TRBV6-6, the J gene TRBJ2-6, with D maybe TRBD1 (5 bases). This CDR3 has 16 residues. Germline loops: CDR1 MNHNY, CDR2 SVGAGI (reference sequence). Trimming removed 4 bases at V and 0 bases at J, with 10 bases between. The CDR3 loop is CASSLTVLSGANVLTF. The CDR3 coding sequence is TGTGCCAGCAGTTTGACAGTGCTCTCTGGGGCCAACGTCCTGACTTTC.

About this clonotype: One base away lies a much larger clone, so this may be a sequencing read error. The rearrangement uses TRBV24-1 and TRBJ2-1, with a weak D call TRBD1 (5 bases). V lost 10 bases and J lost 3, with 12 bases in between. The germline gives CDR1 KGHDR, CDR2 SFDVKD. The CDR3 totals 13 residues. CDR3 DNA sequence: TGTGCCACACAGGATTCGGACTACAATGAGCAGTTCTTC. Its protein product is CATQDSDYNEQFF.

This clonotype was observed a handful of times. The rearrangement joins TRBV4-3 to TRBJ2-7, with TRBD1 identical over 8 bases. Unmatched junction bases numbered 18, after V lost 4 bases and J lost 4 bases. Germline-derived CDR1 and CDR2 are LGHNA and YSLEER. The CDR3 is 18 amino acids. The CDR3 sequence is CASSPDASRTGIDYEQYF. CDR3 nucleotides: TGCGCCAGCAGCCCGGATGCATCCCGGACAGGGATCGATTACGAGCAGTACTTC.

This clonotype was seen at least ten times. The rearrangement uses TRBV20-1 and TRBJ2-3; 7 bases line up with TRBD2. CDR3 length: 16 amino acids. Germline V lookup: CDR1 DFQATT, CDR2 SNEGSKA (reference sequence). V lost 0 bases to trimming and J lost 1 base; unmatched junction nucleotides: 7. In DNA form, the CDR3 reads TGCAGTGCTAGAGACTCCGCGGGAGTTGGCACAGATACGCAGTATTTT. Protein product: CSARDSAGVGTDTQYF.

The V call is TRBV28, the J call TRBJ1-1, with D maybe TRBD1 (6 bases). The germline CDR1 and CDR2 sequences are MDHEN and SYDVKM. The CDR3 is 15 residues long. V shed 4 bases and J shed 0 bases, with 12 bases lying between them. The CDR3 loop reads CASSSTGDMNTEAFF. DNA of the CDR3: TGTGCCAGCAGTTCCACGGGGGACATGAACACTGAAGCTTTCTTT.

Only a few counts were recorded for this clonotype. The V call is TRBV6-2 or TRBV6-3, the J call TRBJ2-5, with a possible D match to TRBD2 (6 bases). Per the germline V gene, CDR1 is MNHEY and CDR2 is SVGEGT. V gave up 6 bases and J gave up 9 bases, with 23 bases separating them. CDR3 size: 15 residues. CDR3 DNA: TGTGCCAGCAGACTGGACACGGCCGAATCGGGGGCCCAGTACTTC. It codes for CASRLDTAESGAQYF.

As concerns this clonotype: A much larger clone is a single base away; this may be a read error. The V and J genes are TRBV5-1 and TRBJ2-7; possibly TRBD1 for D (6 bases). Germline V gene data show CDR1 as SGHRS and CDR2 as YFSETQ. The CDR3 length is 15 residues. CDR3 nucleotide sequence: TGCGTCAGCAGCTTAGGCACAGGGTTAGACTACGAGCAGTACTTC. Translation: CVSSLGTGLDYEQYF.

As regards this clonotype: Being one base from a much bigger clone, this may be a read error. The chain couples TRBV9 to TRBJ2-3; no firm D call. The CDR3 loop spans 15 amino acids. Per germline, CDR1 SGDLS and CDR2 YYNGEE. Trimming shortened V by 0 bases and J by 4 bases, and 12 bases separated the two germline ends. The CDR3 sequence: CASSVARRSSDTQYF. DNA for the CDR3: TGTGCCAGCAGCGTAGCGAGGAGAAGCTCAGATACGCAGTATTTT.

The chain uses TRBV4-3 and TRBJ1-2; D ambiguous. There are 17 residues in the CDR3. Germline assignment: CDR1 LGHNA and CDR2 YSLEER. V lost 2 bases to trimming and J lost 2 bases, with 18 bases between them. The chain's CDR3 is CASSQSQEDLINYGYTF. Here the CDR3 DNA reads TGCGCCAGCAGCCAAAGCCAGGAAGACCTAATAAACTATGGCTACACCTTC.

The chain recombines TRBV7-2 with TRBJ2-5, with 10 nucleotides matching TRBD2. Germline V CDR1 and CDR2: SGHTA, FQGNSA. V lost 3 bases, J lost 5 bases, and 15 bases stayed unmatched. This CDR3 is built from 18 residues. The CDR3 loop reads CASSLPPRNLAGAETQYF. The CDR3 region has the DNA TGTGCCAGCAGCTTGCCGCCACGGAATCTAGCGGGGGCGGAGACCCAGTACTTC.

A few counts support this clonotype. The chain has TRBV7-2 and TRBJ2-1; D possibly corresponds to TRBD1 (6 bases). CDR1 and CDR2 from the germline V gene are SGHTA and FQGNSA. CDR3 length: 15 residues. Trimming pared 6 bases from V and 0 bases from J, leaving 12 bases between. The CDR3 loop is CASRYDRSSYNEQFF. For the CDR3, the DNA is TGTGCCAGCAGATACGACAGGAGCTCCTACAATGAGCAGTTCTTC.

In regard to this clonotype: This may be a read error, as it is one base from a much larger clone. The V call is TRBV7-9, the J call TRBJ1-4, with no clear D. Germline V gene lookup returns CDR1 SEHNR and CDR2 FQNEAQ (reference sequence). The CDR3 contains 16 residues. The CDR3 loop reads CASSSAQKATNEKQFF. The CDR3 bases are TGTGCCAGCAGCTCCGCCCAGAAGGCAACTAATGAAAAACAGTTTTTT.

Comments on this clonotype: This may stem from a read error, because a much larger clone lies one nucleotide away. The chain joins TRBV30 to TRBJ2-3; no firm D call. Germline V gene data show CDR1 as GTSNPN and CDR2 as SVGIG (reference sequence). CDR3 length: 11 residues. CDR3 in amino acids: CARSDSDTQYF. The CDR3 DNA is TGTGCCCGGAGTGATTCGGATACGCAGTATTTT. Complete variable domain (other parts from reference TRBV30 and TRBJ2-3): SQTIHQWPATLVQPVGSPLSLECTVEGTSNPNLYWYRQAAGRGLQLLFYSVGIGQISSEVPQNLSASRPQDRQFILSSKKLLLSDSGFYLCARSDSDTQYFGPGTRLTVL.

This clonotype was seen many times. The chain couples TRBV4-2 to TRBJ2-7; the D gene could be TRBD1 or TRBD2 (5 bases each). Germline V gives CDR1 LGHNA, CDR2 YNFKEQ. This CDR3 spans 14 amino acids. V was cut by 0 bases and J by 2 bases, with 8 bases left in between. Here the CDR3 reads CASSQERDAYEQYF. Here the CDR3 DNA reads TGTGCCAGCAGCCAAGAACGGGACGCCTACGAGCAGTACTTC.

At least ten counts were recorded for this clonotype. The chain is built from TRBV6-6 and TRBJ2-3; D might be TRBD1 (5 bases). CDR1 and CDR2 (germline): MNHNY, SVGAGI (reference sequence). V lost 5 bases, J lost 2 bases, and 14 bases lay in between. The CDR3 has 15 residues. The CDR3 nucleotides read TGTGCCAGCAGTACCTCCAGGACACACACAGATACGCAGTATTTT. Encoded protein: CASSTSRTHTDTQYF.